The source of this T cell receptor beta chain is a study of blood T cells in healthy people across ages. PCR was performed a second time for about 6 to 11 cycles using a sample-barcoded 5' primer and a J-beta primer mix. Per sample, CDR3-containing paired-end reads numbered at least 2.5 million. MiXCR, run by TCRdb on the 5' RACE reads, gives a single entry per CDR3 protein. This sample has hundreds of thousands of distinct CDR3 sequences, with roughly 64% found just once. The V gene end was trimmed by 3 bases and the J gene end by 2 bases; junction bases not matched to a gene: 10. Germline V gene lookup returns CDR1 DFQATT and CDR2 SNEGSKA (reference sequence). The CDR3 has 15 residues. This clonotype was counted only a few times. Its antigen is still unknown. Study results and caveats: Possibly, changes in expanded clonotypes were confounded because donor CMV status was unknown. PBMCs that were unsorted prevented a conclusive naive versus antigen-experienced comparison.

The receptor's source is a man aged 25 to 40 in good health. Sequencing used blood. V and J are TRBV20-1 and TRBJ2-7, with TRBD2 identical over 7 bases. This CDR3 reads CSASPPGLPTYEQYF. Here the CDR3 DNA reads TGCAGTGCTAGCCCCCCGGGACTACCAACCTACGAGCAGTACTTC.